This TCR beta chain comes out of a study of OX40 agonist ivuxolimab in advanced cancers. About the full investigation: Ivuxolimab was an agonistic, fully human IgG2 monoclonal antibody directed against OX40 (CD134), a costimulatory receptor. Among the roughly 52 dose-escalation patients, some 20 had hepatocellular carcinoma, roughly 15 melanoma, 9 renal cell carcinoma and 9 head and neck cancer. Prior anti-PD-1, anti-PD-L1 or anti-CTLA-4 therapy was permitted, and checkpoint inhibitors had been received by less than 45% of dose-escalation patients. Partial responses occurred in three dose-escalation patients, of whom one had hepatocellular carcinoma and two had cutaneous melanoma. The purpose of peripheral TCRbeta sequencing was to test whether ivuxolimab changed TCR sequence diversity and led to clonal T-cell expansion. A male proportion of roughly 85% and a mean age of roughly 55 years, ranging from about 20 to 85, were recorded for the dose-escalation cohort. Intravenous ivuxolimab was administered to patients every 2 weeks at six dose levels: 0.01, 0.1, 0.3, 1.5, 3 and 10 mg/kg. The monotherapy dose-escalation portion (N ≈ 55 patients) of the phase I ivuxolimab trial is reported in the paper. Paper-wide results and their limitations: Clonal expansion of both CD4+ and CD8+ blood T cells was observed from baseline to week 6 at doses 0.1 to 3.0 mg/kg. In partial responders in the 0.1-3.0 mg/kg groups, normalized peripheral clonal expansion was found to be among the lowest, especially among CD8+ T cells. After ivuxolimab, more expanded clones were found on average in CD8+ T cells than in CD4+ T cells. Which antigens the clonally expanded peripheral T cells were specific for was not determined. Low levels of normalized T-cell clonal expansion were also shown by some nonresponding patients.

Patients with a history of autoimmune disease or receiving systemic immunosuppression were excluded from the trial. In every dose cohort, peripheral blood was drawn for TCR sequencing at baseline, cycle 4 day 1, and cycle 7 day 1. Samples came from an open-label, multicenter, first-in-human phase I dose-escalation trial of ivuxolimab. The trial enrolled adults with locally advanced or metastatic head and neck squamous cell, hepatocellular, melanoma or renal cell carcinoma. Before TCR sequencing, CD4+ T cells and CD8+ T cells were sorted from peripheral blood as separate populations. Based on the germline V gene, the CDR1 and CDR2 sequences are ENHRY and SYGVKD. After removal of 8 bases from V and 6 bases from J, the junction retains 9 bases not matched to a gene. The CDR3, from cysteine to phenylalanine, totals 14 residues. The read is trimmed to its CDR3 DNA, 42 bases read in frame from base 1. Genomic DNA was extracted from sorted cells for sequencing of the TCRbeta CDR3 region. TCRbeta CDR3 regions were sequenced using the immunoSEQ Assay. As stored in TCRdb, this immuneACCESS dataset retains in-frame rearrangements with V and J assigned. A fraction of the clones does not appear; measured against another copy, unresolved V genes explain less than half of the discrepancy, and the remainder lacks a known reason. This sample gives about 77,000 clones in total; around 90% of them show up just once. The ten top clones hold about 1.8% of the sample.

With respect to this clone: Its antigen is not yet known. Per-base quality was not reported, and no clone a single base away is much larger than it.

The sequencing here drew on CD4+ or CD8+ T cells sorted from blood, taken in a trial of the OX40 agonist ivuxolimab. This receptor was obtained from an adult with an advanced solid tumor such as melanoma, head and neck, liver or kidney cancer. The sequence is built from TRBV10-3 and TRBJ2-1, and 8 junctional nucleotides match TRBD2. CDR3 loop: CAIGQSSGSNEQFF. DNA sequence: TGTGCCATCGGTCAATCGAGCGGGAGCAATGAGCAGTTCTTC.